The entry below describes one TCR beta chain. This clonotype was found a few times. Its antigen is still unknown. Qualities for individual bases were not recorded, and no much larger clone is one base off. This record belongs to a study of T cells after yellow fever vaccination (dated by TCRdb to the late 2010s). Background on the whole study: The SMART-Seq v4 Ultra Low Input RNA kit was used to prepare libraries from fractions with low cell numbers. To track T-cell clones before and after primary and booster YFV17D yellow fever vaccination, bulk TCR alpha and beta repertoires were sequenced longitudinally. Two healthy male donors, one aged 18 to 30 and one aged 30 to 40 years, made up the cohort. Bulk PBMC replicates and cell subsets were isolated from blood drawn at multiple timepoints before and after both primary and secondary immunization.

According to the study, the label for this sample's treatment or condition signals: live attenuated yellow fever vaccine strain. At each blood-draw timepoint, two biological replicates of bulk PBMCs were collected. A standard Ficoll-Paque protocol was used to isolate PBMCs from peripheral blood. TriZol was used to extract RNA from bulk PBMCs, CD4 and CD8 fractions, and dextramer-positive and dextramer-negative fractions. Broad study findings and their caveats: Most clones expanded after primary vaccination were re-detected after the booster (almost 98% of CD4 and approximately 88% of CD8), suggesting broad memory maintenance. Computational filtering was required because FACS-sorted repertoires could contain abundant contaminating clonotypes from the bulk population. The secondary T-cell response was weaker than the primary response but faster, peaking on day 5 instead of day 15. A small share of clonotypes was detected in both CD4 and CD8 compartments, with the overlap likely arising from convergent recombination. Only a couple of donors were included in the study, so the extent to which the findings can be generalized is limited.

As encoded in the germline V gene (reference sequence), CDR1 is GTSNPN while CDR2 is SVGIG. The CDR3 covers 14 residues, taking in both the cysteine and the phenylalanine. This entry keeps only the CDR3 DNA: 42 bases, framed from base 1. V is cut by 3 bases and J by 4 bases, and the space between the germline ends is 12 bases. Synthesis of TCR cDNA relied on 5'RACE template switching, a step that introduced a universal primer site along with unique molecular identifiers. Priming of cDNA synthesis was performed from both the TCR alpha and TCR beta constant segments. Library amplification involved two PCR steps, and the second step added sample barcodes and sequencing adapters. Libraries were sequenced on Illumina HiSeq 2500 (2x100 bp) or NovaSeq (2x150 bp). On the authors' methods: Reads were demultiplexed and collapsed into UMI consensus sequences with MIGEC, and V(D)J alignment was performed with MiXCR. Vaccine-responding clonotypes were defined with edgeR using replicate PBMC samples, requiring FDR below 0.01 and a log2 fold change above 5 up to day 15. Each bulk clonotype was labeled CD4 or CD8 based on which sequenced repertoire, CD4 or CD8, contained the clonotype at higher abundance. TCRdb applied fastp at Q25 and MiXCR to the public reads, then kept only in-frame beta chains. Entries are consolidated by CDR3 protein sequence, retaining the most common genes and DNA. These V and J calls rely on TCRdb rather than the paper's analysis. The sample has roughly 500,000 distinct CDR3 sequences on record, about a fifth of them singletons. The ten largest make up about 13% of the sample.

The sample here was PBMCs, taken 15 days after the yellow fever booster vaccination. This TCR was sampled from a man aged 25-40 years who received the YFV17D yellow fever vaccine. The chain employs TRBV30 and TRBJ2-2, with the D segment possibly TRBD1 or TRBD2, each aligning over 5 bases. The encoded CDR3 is CAWRLGTTTGELFF. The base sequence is TGTGCCTGGAGACTCGGGACGACCACCGGGGAGCTGTTTTTT.